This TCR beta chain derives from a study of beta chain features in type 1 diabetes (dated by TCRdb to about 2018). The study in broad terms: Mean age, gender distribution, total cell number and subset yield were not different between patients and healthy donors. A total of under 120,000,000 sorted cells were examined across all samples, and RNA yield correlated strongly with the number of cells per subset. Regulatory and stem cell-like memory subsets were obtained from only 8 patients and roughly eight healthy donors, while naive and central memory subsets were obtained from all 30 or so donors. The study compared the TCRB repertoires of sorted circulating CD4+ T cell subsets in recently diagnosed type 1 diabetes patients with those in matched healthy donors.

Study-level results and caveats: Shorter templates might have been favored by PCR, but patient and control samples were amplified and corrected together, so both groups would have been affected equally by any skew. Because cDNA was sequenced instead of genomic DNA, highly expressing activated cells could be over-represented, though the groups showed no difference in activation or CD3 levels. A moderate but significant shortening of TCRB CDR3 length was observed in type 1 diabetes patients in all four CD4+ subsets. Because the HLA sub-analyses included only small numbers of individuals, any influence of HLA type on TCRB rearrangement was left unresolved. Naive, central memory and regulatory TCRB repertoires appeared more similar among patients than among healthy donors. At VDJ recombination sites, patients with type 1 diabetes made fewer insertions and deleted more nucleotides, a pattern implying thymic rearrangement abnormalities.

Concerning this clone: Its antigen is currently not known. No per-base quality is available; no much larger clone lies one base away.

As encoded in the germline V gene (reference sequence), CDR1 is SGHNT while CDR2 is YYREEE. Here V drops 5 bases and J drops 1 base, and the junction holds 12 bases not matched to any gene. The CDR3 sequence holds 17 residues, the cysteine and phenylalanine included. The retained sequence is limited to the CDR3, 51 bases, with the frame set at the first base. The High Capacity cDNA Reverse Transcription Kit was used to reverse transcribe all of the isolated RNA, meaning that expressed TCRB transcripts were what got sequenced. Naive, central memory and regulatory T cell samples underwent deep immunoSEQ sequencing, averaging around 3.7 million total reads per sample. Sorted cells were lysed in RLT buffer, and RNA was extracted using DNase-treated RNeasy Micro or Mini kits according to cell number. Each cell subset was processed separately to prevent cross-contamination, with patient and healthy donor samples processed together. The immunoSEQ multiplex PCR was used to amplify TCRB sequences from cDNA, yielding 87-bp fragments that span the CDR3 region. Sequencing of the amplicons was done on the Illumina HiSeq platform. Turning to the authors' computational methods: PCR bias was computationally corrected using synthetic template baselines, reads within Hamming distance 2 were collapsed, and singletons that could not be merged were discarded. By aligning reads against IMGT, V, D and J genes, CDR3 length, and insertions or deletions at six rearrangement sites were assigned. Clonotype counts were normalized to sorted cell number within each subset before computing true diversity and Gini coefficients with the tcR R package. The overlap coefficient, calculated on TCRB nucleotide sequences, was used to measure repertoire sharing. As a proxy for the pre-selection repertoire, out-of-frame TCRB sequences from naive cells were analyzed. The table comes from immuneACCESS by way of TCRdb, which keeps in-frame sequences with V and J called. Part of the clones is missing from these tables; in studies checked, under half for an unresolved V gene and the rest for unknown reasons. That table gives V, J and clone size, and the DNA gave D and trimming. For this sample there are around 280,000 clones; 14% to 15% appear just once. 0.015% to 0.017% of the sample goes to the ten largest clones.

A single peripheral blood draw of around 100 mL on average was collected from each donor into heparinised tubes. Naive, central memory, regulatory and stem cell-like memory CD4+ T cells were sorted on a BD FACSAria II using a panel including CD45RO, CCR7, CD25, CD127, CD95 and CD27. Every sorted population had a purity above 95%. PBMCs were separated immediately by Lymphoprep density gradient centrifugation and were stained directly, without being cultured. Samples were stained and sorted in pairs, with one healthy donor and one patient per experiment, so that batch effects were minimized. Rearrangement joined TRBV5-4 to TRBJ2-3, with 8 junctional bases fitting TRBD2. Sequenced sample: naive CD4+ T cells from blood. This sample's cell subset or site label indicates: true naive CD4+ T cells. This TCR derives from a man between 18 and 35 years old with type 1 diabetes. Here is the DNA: TGTGCCAGCAGACCTGGAGGGACTAGTGACGGCACAGATACGCAGTATTTT. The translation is CASRPGGTSDGTDTQYF.